Presented here are 24 T cell receptor beta chains from one specimen sequenced in a study of T cells in women clearing cervical HPV infection. Method: immunoSEQ multiplex PCR; TCRdb's copy keeps in-frame clones and lacks some. Its table lists roughly 22,000 clones. The sequenced sample was blood buffy coat. These receptors originate from a woman aged 18-69 years with a cervical HPV16 infection that either progressed to CIN3+ or cleared (not recorded which).

In the case of this clone: Coverage ceases 3 residues before the CDR3 finishes, and the germline J gene fills in the end. The rearrangement uses TRBV19 and TRBJ2-3, with D tentatively TRBD2 (7 bases). CDR1 is LNHDA and CDR2 is SQIVND in the germline V gene (reference sequence). The CDR3 is 19 amino acids. V shed 4 bases and J shed 2 bases, with 25 bases lying between them. CDR3 sequence: CASSNRGGALGLNTDTQYF. The covered CDR3 bases are TGTGCCAGTAGTAACCGAGGGGGGGCACTTGGACTCAACACAGATACG.

For this clone: The CDR3 goes on 3 residues after the read ends, and that part is filled in from the germline J gene. This CDR3 is also generated by other DNA sequences in the sample. This chain uses TRBV6-2 or TRBV6-3 with TRBJ1-2; possibly TRBD1 for D (5 bases). The germline V gene encodes CDR1 MNHEY and CDR2 SVGEGT. The CDR3 has 14 amino acids. The sequenced part of the CDR3 DNA is TGTGCCAGCCGGGGACTAGCGAGGTACAATGAC. It translates to CASRGLARYND. The full CDR3 protein is CASRGLARYNDYTF.

A word on this clone: The read stops 3 residues short of the end of the CDR3; the missing end is completed from the germline J gene. This rearrangement joins TRBV2 to TRBJ2-4, with D tentatively TRBD1 (6 bases). There are 13 residues in the CDR3. The V gene's germline CDR1 is SNHLY and CDR2 FYNNEI. The CDR3 sequence is CASSEDRVGGQYF. The sequenced CDR3 bases are TGTGCCAGCAGTGAAGACAGGGTTGGGGGT.

About this clone: The read falls 3 residues short of the CDR3 end, and the missing part is taken from the germline J gene. This sequence joins TRBV5-4 and TRBJ2-5; D may be TRBD1 (5 bases). The V and J ends lost 1 base and 1 base respectively, with 5 bases between them. The CDR3 contains 13 residues. CDR1 is SGHNT, CDR2 YYREEE, per germline (reference sequence). The covered CDR3 bases are TGTGCCAGCAGCTTGCAGGGCCAAGAGACC. It yields the protein CASSLQGQET. The full CDR3 protein is CASSLQGQETQYF.

The CDR3 bases that were read are TGTGCCAGCAGGATCAAGGGCTACGAG. This encodes CASRIKGYE. The complete CDR3 sequence is CASRIKGYEQYF. J is TRBJ2-7 and V is TRBV28; no definite D call. Read coverage stops 3 residues before the CDR3 terminus; the germline J gene supplies the remainder. Between the trimmed V and J ends, which lost 6 bases and 3 bases, there was a span of 9 bases. Germline V lookup: CDR1 MDHEN, CDR2 SYDVKM. This CDR3 contains 12 residues.

A word on this clone: The missing CDR3 end, 3 residues past where the read stops, is filled in from the germline J gene. The chain recombines TRBV19 with TRBJ1-2, with D possibly TRBD1 on 5 matching bases. This CDR3 comprises 13 residues. The germline gives CDR1 LNHDA, CDR2 SQIVND (reference sequence). The CDR3: CASTRTPGNDYTF. The CDR3 DNA, read in part, is TGTGCCAGTACCCGGACGCCAGGGAATGAC.

Worth noting for this clone: The CDR3 end lies 3 residues beyond the end of the read and is filled in from the germline J gene. The V call is TRBV6-2 or TRBV6-3, the J call TRBJ1-2; D unclear. This CDR3 has 13 amino acids. Looked up from germline, CDR1 is MNHEY and CDR2 is SVGEGT. This chain's CDR3 is CASSYTTNHDYTF. Incomplete CDR3 DNA: TGTGCCAGCAGTTACACGACTAATCACGAC.

About this clone itself: The read stops 3 residues short of the end of the CDR3; the missing end is completed from the germline J gene. The chain uses TRBV28 and TRBJ1-5, with D possibly being TRBD1 (5 bases). From germline, CDR1 is MDHEN and CDR2 SYDVKM. The CDR3 totals 18 residues. V gave up 6 bases and J gave up 0 bases, with 21 bases separating them. The CDR3: CASSHSRGWSSSNQPQHF. CDR3 DNA, as far as it was read: TGTGCCAGCAGCCACAGTAGGGGTTGGTCTTCTAGCAATCAGCCC.

In the case of this clone: The CDR3 end is not reached by the read, which stops 3 residues before it; the germline J gene fills it in. This chain uses TRBV7-6 with TRBJ2-1; 15 positions agree with TRBD2. Germline values: CDR1 SGHVS, CDR2 FNYEAQ. This CDR3 spans 18 amino acids. V shed 3 bases, J shed 4 bases, and the junction held 7 bases outside the gene matches. The sequenced CDR3 bases are TGTGCCAGCAGCTTGGGACTAGCGGGAGGCCTATCTTACAATGAG. This codes for CASSLGLAGGLSYNE. The full CDR3 protein reads CASSLGLAGGLSYNEQFF. The entire variable domain, with the rest obtained from reference TRBV7-6 and TRBJ2-1, is as follows: GAGVSQSPRYKVTKRGQDVALRCDPISGHVSLYWYRQALGQGPEFLTYFNYEAQQDKSGLPNDRFSAERPEGSISTLTIQRTEQRDSAMYRCASSLGLAGGLSYNEQFFGPGTRLTVL.

In regard to this clone: The read terminates 3 residues before the CDR3 end, so the remaining end is supplied by the germline J gene. This chain links TRBV7-9 with TRBJ2-3; D ambiguous. This CDR3 spans 14 amino acids. Trimming stripped 5 bases from V and 3 bases from J, with 12 bases between. CDR1 is SEHNR, CDR2 FQNEAQ, per germline (reference sequence). The sequenced part of the CDR3 DNA is TGTGCCAGCAGCCCTCCCGTTTCTACAGATACG. Translating gives CASSPPVSTDT. The entire CDR3 protein reads CASSPPVSTDTQYF.

CDR3 bases read: TGTGCCAGCACCAAGACAGAATACTACGAG. It codes for CASTKTEYYE. The CDR3 as a whole reads CASTKTEYYEQYF. The rearrangement uses TRBV12-3 or TRBV12-4 and TRBJ2-7, with D possibly being TRBD1 (5 bases). The read finishes 3 residues shy of the CDR3 end, and the germline J gene is used to complete it. The CDR3 length is 13 residues. The V end lost 7 bases, the J end lost 3 bases, and 13 bases lay between the germline ends.

Note on this clone: The read ends 3 residues shy of where the CDR3 ends; the end is completed using the germline J gene. This sequence joins TRBV30 and TRBJ1-1; 7 positions agree with TRBD1. The J segment lost 0 bases and the V segment lost 3 bases, leaving 10 bases of the junction unmatched. Germline V gene sequence: CDR1 GTSNPN, CDR2 SVGIG (reference sequence). The length of the CDR3 is 16 residues. The CDR3 bases that were read are TGTGCCTGGAGGGGACAGACAGGAGCCATGAACACTGAA. Residues: CAWRGQTGAMNTE. From start to end, the CDR3 is CAWRGQTGAMNTEAFF.

Comment on this clone: Read coverage stops 3 residues before the CDR3 terminus; the germline J gene supplies the remainder. The chain uses TRBV2 and TRBJ1-1; D uncertain. The CDR3 runs 13 residues. Per the germline V gene, CDR1 is SNHLY and CDR2 is FYNNEI. V was cut by 6 bases and J by 1 base, with 9 bases left in between. CDR3 in amino acids: CASRSTTNTEAFF. CDR3 DNA (partial): TGTGCCAGCAGAAGTACTACGAACACTGAA.

A remark on this clone: The sequenced fragment ends 3 residues before the CDR3 boundary, so the rest is inferred from the germline J gene. The chain couples TRBV7-2 to TRBJ1-5; 7 nucleotides match TRBD1. The CDR3 runs 15 residues. Germline V gene data show CDR1 as SGHTA and CDR2 as FQGNSA. The sequenced CDR3 bases are TGTGCCAGCAGCTTAAGGCTGAGAGGGACAGATCCC. Amino acid sequence: CASSLRLRGTDP. The full CDR3 protein is CASSLRLRGTDPQHF. Based on the CDR3 plus reference TRBV7-2 and TRBJ1-5, the full variable domain is GAGVSQSPSNKVTEKGKDVELRCDPISGHTALYWYRQSLGQGLEFLIYFQGNSAPDKSGLPSDRFSAERTGGSVSTLTIQRTQQEDSAVYLCASSLRLRGTDPQHFGDGTRLSIL.

As for this clone: The CDR3 end lies 3 residues beyond the end of the read and is filled in from the germline J gene. J is TRBJ2-2 and V is TRBV2; 8 bases line up with TRBD1. This CDR3 comprises 15 residues. The V and J ends lost 4 bases and 2 bases, in that order; junction bases with no gene match: 3. Germline lookup yields CDR1 SNHLY and CDR2 FYNNEI. The CDR3: CASSGQGLNTGELFF. The DNA read from the CDR3 is TGTGCCAGCAGTGGACAGGGGCTCAACACCGGGGAG.

About this clone itself: Compared with germline, one end of the junction differs, possibly owing to a read error. The CDR3: CASSSSEGPDTQYF. CDR3 DNA, as far as it was read: TGTGCTAGCAGCTCTAGCGAGGGTCCAGATACG. The V gene is TRBV7-7, the J gene TRBJ2-3; a weak D match, TRBD2 (6 bases). The read terminates 3 residues ahead of where the CDR3 ends, so the germline J gene completes it. Germline-derived CDR1 and CDR2 are SSHAT and FNYEAQ (reference sequence). The CDR3 is 14 amino acids.

On this clone: The read ends 3 residues early relative to the CDR3; the germline J gene fills the gap. The chain uses TRBV29-1 and TRBJ2-7; no definite D call. The CDR3 sequence is 13 residues long. The ends were cut back, 4 bases at V and 1 base at J, with 11 bases in the middle. The germline V gene encodes CDR1 SQVTM and CDR2 ANQGSEA. Partial CDR3 DNA: TGCAGCGTTGTGGTAGATTTTTCCTACGAG. Translated: CSVVVDFSYE. The complete CDR3 protein is CSVVVDFSYEQYF.

As concerns this clone: The observed sequence ends 3 residues before the CDR3 terminus, with the missing tail filled in from the germline J gene. The chain uses TRBV5-1 and TRBJ1-2; TRBD1 matches at 8 bases. CDR1 is SGHRS, CDR2 YFSETQ, per germline. The CDR3 has 19 residues. Unmatched junction bases numbered 18, after V lost 4 bases and J lost 1 base. The CDR3 bases that were read are TGCGCCAGCAGCGAATTTCCCCTAACCGGGACAGGAGGTAACTATGGC. It encodes CASSEFPLTGTGGNYG. The full CDR3 sequence reads CASSEFPLTGTGGNYGYTF.

Worth noting for this clone: The sequence runs out 3 residues before the end of the CDR3; the remainder is reconstructed from the germline J gene. The rearrangement joins TRBV7-9 to TRBJ1-2; 8 nucleotides match TRBD1. There are 15 residues in the CDR3. CDR1 is SEHNR, CDR2 FQNEAQ, per germline (reference sequence). The CDR3 sequence is CASSKGTGLNNDYTF. Partial CDR3 DNA: TGTGCCAGCAGTAAGGGGACAGGACTAAACAATGAC.

Worth noting for this clone: The read halts 3 residues ahead of the CDR3 end, with the missing end drawn from the germline J gene. This chain uses TRBV2 with TRBJ1-4; 7 bases map to TRBD1. The CDR3 loop spans 13 amino acids. Germline V CDR1 and CDR2: SNHLY, FYNNEI. The sequenced part of the CDR3 DNA is TGTGCCAGCAGAAGACAGGGTAATTCACCA. Its protein is CASRRQGNSP. The entire CDR3 protein is CASRRQGNSPLFF.

For this clone: The read terminates 3 residues ahead of where the CDR3 ends, so the germline J gene completes it. The rearrangement joins TRBV12-3 or TRBV12-4 to TRBJ2-7, with a tentative D call TRBD1 (6 bases). Trimming left V 7 bases short and J 1 base short, with 14 bases between. This CDR3 region has 14 residues. The CDR3 loop reads CASKAGERSYEQYF. Incomplete CDR3 DNA: TGTGCCAGCAAGGCAGGGGAACGATCCTACGAG.

On this clone itself: The read halts 3 residues ahead of the CDR3 end, with the missing end drawn from the germline J gene. The genes are TRBV14 and TRBJ1-2; tentatively, D is TRBD1 (6 bases). In germline, CDR1 is SGHDN, CDR2 FVKESK. The CDR3 length is 13 residues. The V and J ends lost 2 bases and 4 bases respectively, with 8 bases between them. CDR3 sequence reads: CASSQRQVYGYTF. The CDR3 DNA, read in part, is TGTGCCAGCAGCCAACGACAGGTCTATGGC.

As to this clone: At one end, the junction sequence differs from germline, possibly due to a read error. The sequenced fragment ends 3 residues before the CDR3 boundary, so the rest is inferred from the germline J gene. The chain couples TRBV4-2 to TRBJ1-1, with D unclear. Per germline, CDR1 LGHNA and CDR2 YNFKEQ. This CDR3 is built from 14 residues. The CDR3 bases that were read are TGCGCCAGCAGCCAAGTTCAGGAGAACACTGAA. Translation gives CASSQVQENTE. The CDR3 in its entirety is CASSQVQENTEAFF.

As for this clone: The CDR3 goes on 3 residues after the read ends, and that part is filled in from the germline J gene. This rearrangement joins TRBV30 to TRBJ2-3, with 14 nucleotides matching TRBD2. CDR3 size: 15 residues. The germline V gene has CDR1 GTSNPN and CDR2 SVGIG (reference sequence). J lost 7 bases, V lost 4 bases, and 7 bases had no gene match. Partial CDR3 DNA: TGTGCCTGGACCTCCGGGACTAGCGGGGGAAATACG. It specifies CAWTSGTSGGNT. The entire CDR3 protein reads CAWTSGTSGGNTQYF. The full variable domain, completed using reference TRBV30 and TRBJ2-3, is SQTIHQWPATLVQPVGSPLSLECTVEGTSNPNLYWYRQAAGRGLQLLFYSVGIGQISSEVPQNLSASRPQDRQFILSSKKLLLSDSGFYLCAWTSGTSGGNTQYFGPGTRLTVL.